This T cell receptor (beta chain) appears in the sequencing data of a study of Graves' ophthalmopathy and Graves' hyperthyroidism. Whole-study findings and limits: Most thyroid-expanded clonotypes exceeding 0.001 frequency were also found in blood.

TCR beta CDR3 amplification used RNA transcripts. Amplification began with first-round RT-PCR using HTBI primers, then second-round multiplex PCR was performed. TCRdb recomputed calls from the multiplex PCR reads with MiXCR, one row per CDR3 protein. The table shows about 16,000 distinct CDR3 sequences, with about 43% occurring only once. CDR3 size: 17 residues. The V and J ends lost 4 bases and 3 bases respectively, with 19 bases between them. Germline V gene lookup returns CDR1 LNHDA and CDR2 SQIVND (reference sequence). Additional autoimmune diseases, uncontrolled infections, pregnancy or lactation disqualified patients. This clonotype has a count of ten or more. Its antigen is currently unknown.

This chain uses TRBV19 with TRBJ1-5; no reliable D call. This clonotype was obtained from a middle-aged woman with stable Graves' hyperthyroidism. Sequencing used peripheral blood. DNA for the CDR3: TGTGCCAGTAGTAGACTTCCTAGGCAAACCTTCAATCAGCCCCAGCATTTT. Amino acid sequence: CASSRLPRQTFNQPQHF.